A selection of T cell receptor beta chains follows, all from one sample in a study of blood T cell repertoires in COVID-19. Using immunoSEQ multiplex PCR, the repertoire was profiled, and TCRdb retains in-frame clones only, with some absent. Here the sample spans approximately 110,000 clones, around 79% being singletons. Source material: peripheral blood. The receptors come from a man between 65 and 85 years old with active or convalescent COVID-19. CDR3s include the opening cysteine and the closing phenylalanine or tryptophan. The D gene is left open where the match is weak. For some rows the clone size is stated as once, few or many, or as a class when expanded; others skip it.

TRBV3-1/TRBV3-2,TRBJ2-1,-,-,CASSQDPPSSYNEQFF,TGTGCCAGCAGCCAAGATCCTCCGAGCTCCTACAATGAGCAGTTCTTC
TRBV19,TRBJ2-7,-,-,CASVDRDEQYF,TGTGCCAGTGTCGACCGGGACGAGCAGTACTTC
TRBV5-1,TRBJ2-5,-,-,CASSYQGLQETQYF,TGCGCCAGCAGCTACCAGGGTCTGCAAGAGACCCAGTACTTC
TRBV10-3,TRBJ1-2,-,-,CAISESDSFNYGYTF,TGTGCCATCAGTGAGTCGGACAGTTTCAACTATGGCTACACCTTC
TRBV5-1,TRBJ2-3,-,-,CASTIRVNTDTQYF,TGCGCCAGCACCATACGGGTGAATACCGATACGCAGTATTTT
TRBV24-1,TRBJ2-5,-,-,CATGLANQETQYF,TGTGCCACCGGTCTAGCGAACCAAGAGACCCAGTACTTC
TRBV24-1,TRBJ2-1,-,TRBD1,CATSGSEGQGYNEQFF,TGTGCCACCAGTGGTTCTGAGGGACAGGGGTACAATGAGCAGTTCTTC
TRBV11-2,TRBJ2-4,-,TRBD1,CASSLGQSAKNIQYF,TGTGCCAGCAGCCTGGGACAGTCAGCCAAAAACATTCAGTACTTC
TRBV2,TRBJ1-1,few,-,CASRRTGLGTEAFF,TGTGCCAGCAGACGTACAGGTCTGGGGACTGAAGCTTTCTTT
TRBV19,TRBJ2-7,-,TRBD1,CASNSPGQGGHYEQYF,TGTGCCAGTAATTCTCCCGGACAGGGTGGGCACTACGAGCAGTACTTC
TRBV12-3/TRBV12-4,TRBJ2-3,-,-,CASSRHRADTQYF,TGTGCCAGCAGTAGACACAGGGCGGATACGCAGTATTTT
TRBV7-9,TRBJ2-7,-,TRBD2,CAGAGVAGGPDYEQYF,TGTGCCGGGGCCGGGGTAGCGGGAGGCCCTGACTACGAGCAGTACTTC
TRBV6-1,TRBJ1-2,-,-,CASSEALGPYGYTF,TGTGCCAGCAGTGAAGCGCTCGGTCCCTATGGCTACACCTTC
TRBV10-1,TRBJ2-2,-,-,CASRPDSAGELFF,TGCGCCAGCAGGCCGGACAGCGCCGGGGAGCTGTTTTTT
TRBV5-1,TRBJ1-2,-,-,CASSPDRVNYGYTF,TGCGCCAGCAGCCCGGACAGAGTAAACTATGGCTACACCTTC
TRBV19,TRBJ2-7,many,-,CASSRAGQSYEQYF,TGTGCCAGTAGTCGGGCGGGACAGTCCTACGAGCAGTACTTC
TRBV10-3,TRBJ1-1,once,TRBD1,CAIGGGQSVTEAFF,TGTGCCATCGGAGGGGGCCAGTCAGTAACTGAAGCTTTCTTT
TRBV28,TRBJ2-7,-,-,CASTPGGPPYEQYF,TGTGCCAGCACTCCTGGGGGCCCCCCCTACGAGCAGTACTTC
TRBV24-1,TRBJ2-7,-,-,CATSDPSGGRVYEQYF,TGTGCCACCAGTGATCCCTCCGGGGGGCGCGTCTACGAGCAGTACTTC
TRBV7-9,TRBJ1-5,-,TRBD1,CASSASGTGNQPQHF,TGTGCCAGCAGCGCCTCCGGGACAGGGAATCAGCCCCAGCATTTT
TRBV6-5,TRBJ1-4,-,TRBD1,CASSRDRVNEKLFF,TGTGCCAGCTCTCGGGACAGGGTAAATGAAAAACTGTTTTTT
TRBV2,TRBJ1-3,-,-,CASSLFGNTIYF,TGTGCCAGCAGCCTATTTGGAAACACCATATATTTT
TRBV7-9,TRBJ1-2,-,-,CASSLLGEGFHGYTF,TGTGCCAGCAGCTTATTAGGGGAGGGCTTCCATGGCTACACCTTC
TRBV21-1,TRBJ1-2,-,-,CASSKFWDRDRDYGYTF,TGTGCCAGCAGCAAATTTTGGGACCGGGACAGGGACTATGGCTACACCTTC
TRBV27,TRBJ1-3,few,TRBD1,CASGRQGISGNTIYF,TGTGCCAGCGGGCGACAGGGGATCTCTGGAAACACCATATATTTT
TRBV7-9,TRBJ2-7,-,-,CASSPAYEQYF,TGTGCCAGCAGCCCTGCCTACGAGCAGTACTTC
TRBV5-4,TRBJ2-7,-,TRBD1,CASSLASGTAYYEQYF,TGTGCCAGCAGCTTGGCCTCGGGGACAGCATATTACGAGCAGTACTTC
TRBV4-2,TRBJ2-6,many,-,CASSQDFSGANVLTF,TGTGCCAGCAGCCAAGACTTTTCTGGGGCCAACGTCCTGACTTTC
TRBV2,TRBJ1-2,-,-,CASSEARGGYGYTF,TGTGCCAGCAGTGAAGCAAGGGGGGGCTATGGCTACACCTTC
TRBV5-1,TRBJ2-3,-,-,CASSSTVSTDTQYF,TGCGCCAGCAGCTCGACTGTAAGCACAGATACGCAGTATTTT
TRBV11-1,TRBJ2-7,-,-,CASSLKRGDEQYF,TGTGCCAGCAGCTTAAAGCGAGGAGACGAGCAGTACTTC
TRBV2,TRBJ2-7,-,TRBD2,CASSENASGYEQYF,TGTGCCAGCAGTGAAAACGCTAGCGGGTACGAGCAGTACTTC
TRBV5-1,TRBJ2-1,-,TRBD2,CASSPGLAGADEQFF,TGCGCCAGCAGCCCGGGACTAGCGGGGGCGGATGAGCAGTTCTTC